The 2 T cell receptor beta chains below were found in one sample sequenced in a study of long-term antiretroviral therapy in people with HIV. Runs used v3.0 of the immunoSEQ assay and were done at survey level. Only in-frame clones appear in the TCRdb table, and some are missing; sequencing was by immunoSEQ multiplex PCR. The table has approximately 13,000 clones, 88% seen once. Sequencing was performed on unsorted PBMCs, taken 2.1 years after starting antiretroviral therapy. These receptors originate from a woman aged 40 to 50 with HIV.

This clone has just a few counts. The CDR3 sequence is CASRQAVNQPQHF. CDR3 nucleotides: TGTGCCAGCCGGCAGGCGGTTAATCAGCCCCAGCATTTT. The chain links TRBV7-2 to TRBJ1-5; D is undetermined. Germline V gives CDR1 SGHTA, CDR2 FQGNSA. The length of the CDR3 is 13 residues. Trimming left V 8 bases short and J 4 bases short, with 12 bases between.

The chain is built from TRBV7-2 and TRBJ1-3; D remains unclear. Germline lookup yields CDR1 SGHTA and CDR2 FQGNSA. V lost 5 bases, J lost 6 bases, and 11 bases lay in between. This CDR3 has 13 residues. CDR3 DNA: TGTGCCAGCAGCACCGGAGGTTCAAACACCATATATTTT. This sequence encodes CASSTGGSNTIYF.